These 18 T cell receptor beta chains came from one sample sequenced in a study of CD8 T cells in Susac syndrome. RNA in amounts of about 0.5 to 1 ug was reverse transcribed with random hexamers. In TCRdb, the immunoSEQ multiplex PCR reads were re-called with MiXCR into one record per CDR3 protein. Of 200,000 to 250,000 distinct CDR3 sequences detected, about 93% appear once; the ten largest clones hold around 0.13%. Sequenced material: CD8+ T cells from PBMCs. The receptor source for this set is a human donor with multiple sclerosis.

In its sample, this clonotype was seen once. The chain recombines TRBV19 with TRBJ2-7, with a possible D match to TRBD2 (5 bases). The CDR3 length is 12 residues. V lost 3 bases and J 6 bases, leaving 9 bases between the germline ends. Germline assignment: CDR1 LNHDA and CDR2 SQIVND (reference sequence). CDR3 loop: CASSMAGTEQYF. CDR3 bases: TGTGCCAGTAGTATGGCGGGTACCGAGCAGTACTTC.

The J gene is TRBJ2-1, the V gene TRBV7-9; 7 positions match TRBD1. The CDR3 extends over 16 amino acids. Germline CDR1 reads SEHNR; CDR2 reads FQNEAQ (reference sequence). The V and J ends lost 6 bases and 2 bases, in that order; junction bases with no gene match: 10. CDR3 nucleotide sequence: TGTGCCAGCAGTCCCCCCGACAGGGTCCCCTACAATGAGCAGTTCTTC. Residues: CASSPPDRVPYNEQFF.

The chain joins TRBV6-1 to TRBJ1-6; D remains ambiguous. CDR3 length: 15 amino acids. Germline values: CDR1 MNHNS, CDR2 SASEGT. Trimming shortened V by 7 bases and J by 7 bases, and 17 bases separated the two germline ends. As DNA, the CDR3 is TGTGCCAGCACCCCGGAAGGCCAGGACAATTCACCCCTCCACTTT. Protein: CASTPEGQDNSPLHF.

The chain uses TRBV20-1 and TRBJ2-2; D unclear. The ends were cut back, 1 base at V and 0 bases at J, with 6 bases in the middle. The CDR3 length is 14 residues. Germline V gene lookup returns CDR1 DFQATT and CDR2 SNEGSKA (reference sequence). CDR3 bases: TGCAGTGCTAGAGCCCCACCGAACACCGGGGAGCTGTTTTTT. Protein: CSARAPPNTGELFF.

The chain uses TRBV20-1 and TRBJ2-3; a weak D match, TRBD2 (7 bases). The CDR3 is 13 residues long. V shed 5 bases and J shed 5 bases, with 14 bases lying between them. CDR1 and CDR2 from the germline V gene are DFQATT and SNEGSKA (reference sequence). The CDR3 DNA sequence: TGCAGTGCTGGGGGGGGGCAAGGAGATACGCAGTATTTT. Translation gives CSAGGGQGDTQYF.

This rearrangement joins TRBV20-1 to TRBJ1-1, with TRBD1 identical over 10 bases. CDR3 length: 15 residues. The ends lost 3 bases at V and 1 base at J; junction bases unmatched: 5. CDR1 DFQATT and CDR2 SNEGSKA come from the germline V gene (reference sequence). The CDR3 protein is CSARTGGASNTEAFF. The CDR3 DNA reads TGCAGTGCTAGGACAGGGGGCGCTTCGAACACTGAAGCTTTCTTT.

The CDR3 DNA follows: TGCAGTGCCCCACTTGGGGGGAGCACAGATACGCAGTATTTT. Translated: CSAPLGGSTDTQYF. This sequence joins TRBV20-1 and TRBJ2-3, with D perhaps matching TRBD2 (6 bases). Germline CDR1 is DFQATT and CDR2 is SNEGSKA (reference sequence). V lost 6 bases and J lost 0, with 13 bases in between. The CDR3 length is 14 residues.

The chain couples TRBV7-9 to TRBJ2-5; TRBD1 matches at 9 bases. Looked up from germline, CDR1 is SEHNR and CDR2 is FQNEAQ (reference sequence). With 5 bases clipped from V and 4 bases from J, the junction kept 5 bases outside the gene matches. This CDR3 comprises 14 residues. In DNA form, the CDR3 reads TGTGCCAGCAGCGATCCGGGACAGGGAGAGACCCAGTACTTC. This encodes CASSDPGQGETQYF.

In DNA, the CDR3 is TGCGCCAGCAGCCGGGACAGGAGTGAGAACACTGAAGCTTTCTTT. This codes for CASSRDRSENTEAFF. The chain uses TRBV4-1 and TRBJ1-1; TRBD1 matches at 8 bases. Germline CDR1 and CDR2: MGHRA and YSYEKL. The CDR3 consists of 15 residues. The trim removed 4 bases at V and 1 base at J, leaving 5 bases unmatched.

V gene TRBV29-1 combines with J gene TRBJ2-2; 7 bases align to TRBD1. The CDR3 covers 15 residues. Trimming cost V 3 bases and J 2 bases; bases outside gene matches: 6. CDR1 SQVTM and CDR2 ANQGSEA come from the germline V gene. The CDR3 bases are TGCAGCGTTGAGGACAGGCGTACTAACACCGGGGAGCTGTTTTTT. Its protein product is CSVEDRRTNTGELFF.

The J gene is TRBJ2-2, the V gene TRBV2; D is unclear. Trimming removed 0 bases from V and 8 bases from J, with 1 base in between. The CDR3 covers 11 residues. Germline CDR1 is SNHLY and CDR2 is FYNNEI. CDR3 nucleotide sequence: TGTGCCAGCAGTGAAGCTGGGGAGCTGTTTTTT. Its translation is CASSEAGELFF. The full variable domain, rest sourced from reference TRBV2 and TRBJ2-2, is EPEVTQTPSHQVTQMGQEVILRCVPISNHLYFYWYRQILGQKVEFLVSFYNNEISEKSEIFDDQFSVERPDGSNFTLKIRSTKLEDSAMYFCASSEAGELFFGEGSRLTVL.

The rearrangement uses TRBV16 and TRBJ1-1; a possible D gene is TRBD1 (6 bases). This CDR3 comprises 14 residues. The V end lost 0 bases, the J end lost 4 bases, and 9 bases lay between the germline ends. The germline V gene encodes CDR1 KGHSY and CDR2 FQNENV. Here the CDR3 reads CASSQSRGSTEAFF. The CDR3 DNA sequence: TGTGCCAGCAGCCAATCGAGGGGGAGCACTGAAGCTTTCTTT. Supplemented by reference TRBV16 and TRBJ1-1, the full variable domain reads GEEVAQTPKHLVRGEGQKAKLYCAPIKGHSYVFWYQQVLKNEFKFLISFQNENVFDETGMPKERFSAKCLPNSPCSLEIQATKLEDSAVYFCASSQSRGSTEAFFGQGTRLTVV.

The chain combines TRBV12-3 or TRBV12-4 with TRBJ2-1, with 8 bases lining up with TRBD2. J was trimmed by 8 bases and V by 5 bases; bases with no gene match: 11. There are 15 residues in the CDR3. CDR3 amino acids: CASSITRDGRDEQFF. CDR3 bases: TGTGCCAGCAGTATTACCCGGGACGGGAGGGATGAGCAGTTCTTC.

V is TRBV2 and J is TRBJ1-2, with D perhaps matching TRBD1 (5 bases). With 3 bases removed from V and 5 bases from J, the gap between germline ends came to 13 bases. The CDR3 length is 14 residues. Per the germline V gene, CDR1 is SNHLY and CDR2 is FYNNEI. The CDR3 region is CASSDSMGPYGYTF. Here the CDR3 DNA reads TGTGCCAGCAGTGATTCGATGGGGCCGTATGGCTACACCTTC.

This clonotype was picked up one time. The rearrangement links TRBV12-3 or TRBV12-4 to TRBJ2-5; the match to TRBD1 covers 7 bases. The V segment lost 3 bases and the J segment 4 bases; nucleotides outside the gene matches: 8. CDR3 length equals 15 residues. The CDR3 sequence is CASSFTGVEIETQYF. The CDR3 DNA is TGTGCCAGCAGTTTTACAGGGGTGGAGATAGAGACCCAGTACTTC.

The chain recombines TRBV3-1 with TRBJ1-4; TRBD1 aligns across 8 bases. CDR1 is LGHDT, CDR2 YNNKEL, per germline (reference sequence). V lost 3 bases, J lost 7 bases, and 10 bases stayed unmatched. This CDR3 spans 16 amino acids. This chain's CDR3 is CASSQFSRGPGEKLFF. Written as DNA, the CDR3 is TGTGCCAGCAGCCAGTTCAGCAGGGGGCCGGGTGAAAAACTGTTTTTT.

This sequence joins TRBV5-4 and TRBJ2-7; D ambiguous. Between the trimmed V and J ends, which lost 4 bases and 0 bases, there was a span of 11 bases. This CDR3 has 14 residues. Per germline, CDR1 SGHNT and CDR2 YYREEE (reference sequence). The CDR3: CASSADPRSYEQYF. The CDR3 DNA follows: TGTGCCAGCAGCGCGGACCCGCGCTCCTACGAGCAGTACTTC.

This chain joins TRBV15 and TRBJ2-3; D gene unclear. The germline CDR1 and CDR2 sequences are LNHNV and YYDKDF (reference sequence). V was trimmed by 1 base and J by 0 bases, leaving 8 bases between them. CDR3 length equals 15 residues. The CDR3 DNA is TGTGCCACCAGCAGAGTACCGGGTAGCACAGATACGCAGTATTTT. Protein product: CATSRVPGSTDTQYF.